The T cell receptor (beta chain) described here comes from a study of blood T cell repertoires in COVID-19. Overall study context: Collection of acute and convalescent COVID-19 samples took place in the United States, Italy and Spain. T cells, B-cell-depleted T cells, or PBMCs supplied cDNA or gDNA.

Germline V CDR1 and CDR2: SGHRS, YFSETQ. Trimming cost V 0 bases and J 9 bases; bases outside gene matches: 7. This CDR3 region has 15 residues. As processed by the authors: Reference gene primer amplification in the assay estimated nucleated cell counts. Profiled with immunoSEQ multiplex PCR; TCRdb holds only in-frame clones, not every one. That table is the source of V, J and clone size, and D and trimming were worked out from the DNA. The data contain 180,000 or so clones, more than 75% of them singletons. The chain joins TRBV5-1 to TRBJ2-1, with 9 positions matching TRBD2. Material: peripheral blood. The sequence was obtained from a man between 65 and 85 years old with acute or convalescent COVID-19. The DNA of the CDR3 is TGCGCCAGCAGCTTGGGAGGGACAGCGGGAGGTGAGCAGTTCTTC. It translates to CASSLGGTAGGEQFF. Supplemented by reference TRBV5-1 and TRBJ2-1, the full variable domain reads KAGVTQTPRYLIKTRGQQVTLSCSPISGHRSVSWYQQTPGQGLQFLFEYFSETQRNKGNFPGRFSGRQFSNSRSEMNVSTLELGDSALYLCASSLGGTAGGEQFFGPGTRLTVL.